This is a list of T cell receptor beta chains from one sample in a study of blood T cell repertoires in COVID-19. The data were produced by immunoSEQ multiplex PCR, yet TCRdb's version contains in-frame clones alone and is incomplete. The sample records 200,000 to 250,000 clones, about four fifths being singletons. The sample was peripheral blood. These receptor sequences come from a woman at least 80 years old with COVID-19, enrolled during active disease. Both conserved end residues are part of each CDR3. D genes are given only for firm matches. Clone size is shown for a subset of rows, as once, few, many or a class of expanded clone.

NA	TRBV19	TRBJ2-2	NA	TGTGCCATCCGAGGTTTGCTGTCCGGGGAGCTGTTTTTT	CAIRGLLSGELFF
NA	TRBV18	TRBJ1-2	NA	TGTGCCAGCTCTCCGCGACAGGATGCCTATGGCTACACCTTC	CASSPRQDAYGYTF
NA	TRBV3-1/TRBV3-2	TRBJ1-1	NA	TGTGCCAGCAGCCATTTTCGACAGATGAACACTGAAGCTTTCTTT	CASSHFRQMNTEAFF
NA	TRBV6-5	TRBJ2-7	NA	TGTGCCAGCTTGGGGCAGTACGAGCAGTACTTC	CASLGQYEQYF
TRBD1	TRBV6-5	TRBJ1-5	NA	TGTGCCAGCGGGGACAGGTTGAGCAATCAGCCCCAGCATTTT	CASGDRLSNQPQHF
TRBD1	TRBV7-3	TRBJ1-6	NA	TGTGCCAGCAGCTTGACAGGGAATTCACCCCTCCACTTT	CASSLTGNSPLHF
NA	TRBV7-9	TRBJ1-2	NA	TGTGCCAGCAATCAGGTGAACTATGGCTACACCTTC	CASNQVNYGYTF
TRBD1	TRBV19	TRBJ2-1	NA	TGTGCCAGTAGTATGGGGGGGACAGGGTATCACAATGAGCAGTTCTTC	CASSMGGTGYHNEQFF
NA	TRBV6-6	TRBJ1-2	NA	TGTGCCAGCAGTTACTCTGGGCAGGGGAACTATGGCTACACCTTC	CASSYSGQGNYGYTF
NA	TRBV18	TRBJ1-2	NA	TGTGCCAGCTCACCGGTCCGAGACAGCACCTATGGCTACACCTTC	CASSPVRDSTYGYTF
TRBD1	TRBV7-2	TRBJ1-3	NA	TGTGCCAGCAGCTTATCTACAGGGGGCGGAAACACCATATATTTT	CASSLSTGGGNTIYF
NA	TRBV5-5	TRBJ2-7	once	TGTGCCAGCAGCTTGGTCTACAGCGAGCAGTACTTC	CASSLVYSEQYF
NA	TRBV27	TRBJ1-1	NA	TGTGCCAGCAGTATTTTCCCTCAGGGTGGCACTGAAGCTTTCTTT	CASSIFPQGGTEAFF
NA	TRBV5-1	TRBJ2-2	NA	TGCGCCAGCAGCTTGGGCGGGGCCACCGGGGAGCTGTTTTTT	CASSLGGATGELFF
NA	TRBV14	TRBJ1-5	few	TGTGCCTGCCTGAGGGAACTTCATCCCGATAGCAATCAGCCCCAGCATTTT	CACLRELHPDSNQPQHF
NA	TRBV3-1/TRBV3-2	TRBJ2-7	NA	TGTGCCAGCAGCCAAGGTGGAGGGGACGAGCAGTACTTC	CASSQGGGDEQYF
TRBD2	TRBV27	TRBJ2-2	NA	TGTGCCAGCAGTGCCCACCCGGGCGGGAGGACCGGGGAGCTGTTTTTT	CASSAHPGGRTGELFF
NA	TRBV28	TRBJ1-6	NA	TGTGCCAGCAGTTCCGGTTTTACCAATTCACCCCTCCACTTT	CASSSGFTNSPLHF
NA	TRBV5-5	TRBJ1-5	NA	TGTGCCAGCAGCTCGCGACAGGATAGCAATCAGCCCCAGCATTTT	CASSSRQDSNQPQHF
NA	TRBV4-2	TRBJ2-7	NA	TGTGCCAGCACCCAGAGGTCCGGCCACGAGCAGTACTTC	CASTQRSGHEQYF
NA	TRBV7-9	TRBJ2-7	NA	TGTGCCAGCAGCCCAGGATCCTACGGTGGCGAGCAGTACTTC	CASSPGSYGGEQYF
NA	TRBV11-2	TRBJ1-1	NA	TGTGCCAGCGCTAAGGGAGCCACTGAAGCTTTCTTT	CASAKGATEAFF
TRBD2	TRBV27	TRBJ2-1	NA	TGTGCCAGCAGTTCCGGACTAGCATCGAATGAGCAGTTCTTC	CASSSGLASNEQFF
NA	TRBV7-9	TRBJ2-6	NA	TGTGCCAGCAGCTCTCCCCGGGGTAGAGGGGCCAACGTCCTGACTTTC	CASSSPRGRGANVLTF
NA	TRBV3-1/TRBV3-2	TRBJ1-2	NA	TGTGCCAGCAGCCAGGACGACAGAAGCTATGGCTACACCTTC	CASSQDDRSYGYTF
TRBD2	TRBV3-1/TRBV3-2	TRBJ2-5	NA	TGTGCCAGCAGCCTTAGCGGGCAAGAGACCCAGTACTTC	CASSLSGQETQYF
TRBD1	TRBV3-1/TRBV3-2	TRBJ1-6	NA	TGTGCCAGCAGCGATTTGGGACAGCTTTCACCCCTCCACTTT	CASSDLGQLSPLHF
NA	TRBV19	TRBJ1-2	few	TGTGCCAGTAGCTTCCGGGGGAGCGGCTATGGCTACACCTTC	CASSFRGSGYGYTF
TRBD1	TRBV6-5	TRBJ1-4	once	TGTGCCAGCAGTTACACATCAGGGGGCCGTGAAAAACTGTTTTTT	CASSYTSGGREKLFF
NA	TRBV7-9	TRBJ1-3	NA	TGTGCCAGCAGCTGGCAGTCCCTCTCTGGAAACACCATATATTTT	CASSWQSLSGNTIYF
NA	TRBV25-1	TRBJ2-2	few	TGTGCCAGCAGTGATGAGGGTACTGTCACCGGGGAGCTGTTTTTT	CASSDEGTVTGELFF
NA	TRBV11-2	TRBJ1-1	NA	TGTGCCAGCAGCCGGAGTTGGAACACTGAAGCTTTCTTT	CASSRSWNTEAFF
TRBD1	TRBV7-2	TRBJ2-3	NA	TGTGCCAGCAGGTCGGGACAGGGCGGTAGCACAGATACGCAGTATTTT	CASRSGQGGSTDTQYF
NA	TRBV20-1	TRBJ1-1	NA	TGCAGTGCTAGAGAAAACTTTGAAGCTTTCTTT	CSARENFEAFF
NA	TRBV2	TRBJ2-2	few	TGTGCCAGCAGTGAGAGATTGTTATTTTCCGGGGAGCTGTTTTTT	CASSERLLFSGELFF
NA	TRBV30	TRBJ1-5	NA	TGTGCCTGGAGTGTAGGGGGAACAGATTATCAGCCCCAGCATTTT	CAWSVGGTDYQPQHF
NA	TRBV7-9	TRBJ2-7	few	TGTGCCAGCAGCACAAACCCATCCTACGAGCAGTACTTC	CASSTNPSYEQYF
TRBD1	TRBV6-6	TRBJ1-2	NA	TGTGCCGTACTAAAGGGGGCAAGTGGCTACACCTTC	CAVLKGASGYTF
NA	TRBV4-2	TRBJ2-7	NA	TGTGCCAGCAGCCAAGATCCACTAGCTTACGAGCAGTACTTC	CASSQDPLAYEQYF
NA	TRBV7-9	TRBJ2-7	NA	TGTGCCAGCAGCTTAACAGGGAACGAGCAGTACTTC	CASSLTGNEQYF
TRBD2	TRBV7-6	TRBJ2-1	once	TGTGCCAGCAGCCCCTCAGCGGGGGTATACAATGAGCAGTTCTTC	CASSPSAGVYNEQFF
NA	TRBV5-5	TRBJ2-7	few	TGTGCCAGCAGCCAGGGACGGGGGAACTCCTACGAGCAGTACTTC	CASSQGRGNSYEQYF
TRBD1	TRBV4-1	TRBJ2-7	NA	TGCGCCAGCAGCCAAGTAAGTAGGACAGGAGCCTACGAGCAGTACTTC	CASSQVSRTGAYEQYF
TRBD1	TRBV30	TRBJ1-1	NA	TGTGCCTGGAGTGTTGCAGGGGGCACTGAAGCTTTCTTT	CAWSVAGGTEAFF
NA	TRBV15	TRBJ1-1	NA	TGTGCCACCAGCAGAGAGTGGGGGGACACTGAAGCTTTCTTT	CATSREWGDTEAFF
TRBD2	TRBV28	TRBJ2-2	NA	TGTGCCAGCAGTCCCTACAGCGGGGGCACCGGGGAGCTGTTTTTT	CASSPYSGGTGELFF
NA	TRBV5-8	TRBJ1-5	NA	TGTGCCAGCAATAAACAGGGTACCTTCTCGGGGCCCCAGCATTTT	CASNKQGTFSGPQHF
TRBD1	TRBV7-2	TRBJ2-7	NA	TGTGCCAGCAGCTTCAGAGGACAGGGGATCTCGGGGGAGCAGTACTTC	CASSFRGQGISGEQYF
NA	TRBV10-2	TRBJ1-1	NA	TGCGCCAGCAGTGGGGAGGGGTACACTGAAGCTTTCTTT	CASSGEGYTEAFF
NA	TRBV28	TRBJ1-1	NA	TGTGCCAGCAGTTTGTCAAGAGGGAACACTGAAGCTTTCTTT	CASSLSRGNTEAFF
NA	TRBV24-1	TRBJ2-5	NA	TGTGCCACCAGTGCAAGGGGGAGAACCCAGTACTTC	CATSARGRTQYF
TRBD2	TRBV29-1	TRBJ2-3	NA	TGCAGCGTTGAGACTAGCGGGAGGACAACTAGCACAGATACGCAGTATTTT	CSVETSGRTTSTDTQYF
TRBD2	TRBV27	TRBJ2-1	NA	TGTGCCAGCAGGAGGGGTAGGGCTAGCGGGAGAAATGAGCAGTTCTTC	CASRRGRASGRNEQFF